This paragraph covers one TCR beta chain sequence. Its antigen is as yet unknown. CDR1 and CDR2 from the germline V gene are DFQATT and SNEGSKA (reference sequence). V was shortened by 6 bases and J by 5 bases, with 19 bases between the two germline ends. The CDR3 length is 14 residues. This entry is derived from a study of T cell repertoires in cytomegalovirus infection. Overall study: CMV infection plus the matching HLA type was flagged by public TCR beta signatures. Study results and caveats: There were carriers of CMV plus the relevant HLA, and cumulative public TCR beta family frequency identified them.

TCRdb re-called the reads through MiXCR, storing one row per CDR3 protein. Here the sample spans more than 500,000 distinct CDR3 sequences, approximately 16% being singletons. The rearrangement links TRBV20-1 to TRBJ1-2; D not certain. This receptor was obtained from a human donor in good health (CMV status not recorded). Some clones in this sample may be carry-over from other donors' samples. What was sequenced was CD8+ T cells from PBMCs. The CDR3 loop reads CSAKREGGPYGYTF. CDR3 nucleotides: TGCAGTGCAAAGCGGGAGGGAGGCCCTTATGGCTACACCTTC.